A single sample gave rise to the 20 T cell receptor beta chains below, sequenced in a study of blood T cell repertoires in COVID-19. The assay was immunoSEQ multiplex PCR, and TCRdb's table has in-frame clones only and misses some. The sample records about 79,000 clones, more than 85% being singletons. Sequencing was performed on peripheral blood. Receptor source: a man in his sixties or seventies with active or convalescent COVID-19.

This clone was recorded once. The rearrangement joins TRBV3-1 (or the pseudogene TRBV3-2) to TRBJ1-6; no clear D gene. Germline V gene lookup returns CDR1 LGHDT and CDR2 YNNKEL (reference sequence). The CDR3 totals 16 residues. V dropped 0 bases and J dropped 4 bases, with 10 bases sitting between them. CDR3 sequence: CASSQDGQEYNSPLHF. The DNA for the CDR3 is TGTGCCAGCAGCCAAGACGGCCAGGAATATAATTCACCCCTCCACTTT.

V usage is TRBV2 and J usage is TRBJ1-5; 9 bases line up with TRBD1. The CDR3 is 14 residues long. The V and J ends lost 3 bases and 6 bases, in that order; junction bases with no gene match: 3. Germline V gene sequence: CDR1 SNHLY, CDR2 FYNNEI. The CDR3 bases are TGTGCCAGCAGTGAGGCGACAGGGGGTCAGCCCCAGCATTTT. Protein product: CASSEATGGQPQHF. The full variable domain, rest sourced from reference TRBV2 and TRBJ1-5, is EPEVTQTPSHQVTQMGQEVILRCVPISNHLYFYWYRQILGQKVEFLVSFYNNEISEKSEIFDDQFSVERPDGSNFTLKIRSTKLEDSAMYFCASSEATGGQPQHFGDGTRLSIL.

The chain is built from TRBV15 and TRBJ1-2, with 7 bases identical to TRBD1. V was clipped by 5 bases and J by 8 bases; unmatched bases: 14. CDR1 and CDR2 (germline): LNHNV, YYDKDF (reference sequence). CDR3 length equals 15 residues. CDR3 sequence reads: CATSARQGPSDGYTF. Here the CDR3 DNA reads TGTGCCACCAGCGCCAGACAGGGACCATCTGACGGCTACACCTTC.

J is TRBJ2-6 and V is TRBV5-1; 8 nucleotides agree with TRBD1. CDR3 length: 19 residues. The germline gives CDR1 SGHRS, CDR2 YFSETQ. V lost 4 bases to trimming and J lost 4 bases; unmatched junction nucleotides: 16. The CDR3 loop is CASSPGRDRSSLGANVLTF. The CDR3 nucleotides are TGCGCCAGCAGCCCCGGCCGGGACAGGAGCTCCCTCGGGGCCAACGTCCTGACTTTC.

This clone was detected a few times. The chain combines TRBV30 with TRBJ1-3; D is ambiguous. Trimming pared 5 bases from V and 4 bases from J, leaving 9 bases between. The V gene's germline CDR1 is GTSNPN and CDR2 SVGIG (reference sequence). CDR3 length: 12 amino acids. The CDR3: CAWSQRGNTIYF. CDR3 nucleotides: TGTGCCTGGTCCCAGCGGGGAAACACCATATATTTT.

V usage is TRBV5-1 and J usage is TRBJ1-1, with TRBD1 matching over 7 bases. The CDR3 consists of 15 residues. From germline, CDR1 is SGHRS and CDR2 YFSETQ. J lost 3 bases, V lost 0 bases, and 5 bases had no gene match. This chain's CDR3 is CASSLGQGADTEAFF. The CDR3 DNA follows: TGCGCCAGCAGCTTGGGACAGGGAGCCGACACTGAAGCTTTCTTT.

This clone appeared once. J is TRBJ2-7 and V is TRBV9, with TRBD1 matching over 10 bases. The CDR3 covers 15 residues. The germline CDR1 and CDR2 sequences are SGDLS and YYNGEE. Unmatched junction bases numbered 7, after V lost 3 bases and J lost 4 bases. CDR3 protein: CASSAGQGIGYEQYF. In DNA form, the CDR3 reads TGTGCCAGCAGCGCGGGACAGGGGATTGGGTACGAGCAGTACTTC. Full variable domain (remainder filled in from reference TRBV9 and TRBJ2-7): DSGVTQTPKHLITATGQRVTLRCSPRSGDLSVYWYQQSLDQGLQFLIQYYNGEERAKGNILERFSAQQFPDLHSELNLSSLELGDSALYFCASSAGQGIGYEQYFGPGTRLTVT.

This clone was observed a few times. The J gene is TRBJ1-2, the V gene TRBV29-1; 7 nucleotides align to TRBD1. CDR3 length: 14 amino acids. V trimming: 6 bases; J trimming: 4 bases; junction bases outside the gene matches: 11. Per germline, CDR1 SQVTM and CDR2 ANQGSEA. CDR3 amino acids: CSVGPTGYGYGYTF. CDR3 bases: TGCAGCGTCGGACCGACAGGGTATGGCTATGGCTACACCTTC. The whole variable domain, filled in from reference TRBV29-1 and TRBJ1-2, reads SAVISQKPSRDICQRGTSLTIQCQVDSQVTMMFWYRQQPGQSLTLIATANQGSEATYESGFVIDKFPISRPNLTFSTLTVSNMSPEDSSIYLCSVGPTGYGYGYTFGSGTRLTVV.

The chain recombines TRBV10-3 with TRBJ2-7, with a possible D match to TRBD1 (5 bases). Trimming removed 0 bases at V and 3 bases at J, with 18 bases between. Germline assignment: CDR1 ENHRY and CDR2 SYGVKD. This CDR3 region has 17 residues. The CDR3 sequence is CAISESKGRPRDYEQYF. CDR3 DNA sequence: TGTGCCATCAGTGAGTCGAAGGGGCGGCCCAGGGACTACGAGCAGTACTTC.

The chain combines TRBV27 with TRBJ2-7, with 13 nucleotides matching TRBD2. V was pared by 3 bases and J by 0 bases, with 5 bases of the junction left unmatched. Looked up from germline, CDR1 is MNHEY and CDR2 is SMNVEV (reference sequence). The length of the CDR3 is 17 residues. The CDR3 bases are TGTGCCAGCAGTTTCCGCGGGACTAGCGGGACCTCCTACGAGCAGTACTTC. Residues: CASSFRGTSGTSYEQYF.

V usage is TRBV25-1 and J usage is TRBJ2-6; D may be TRBD2 (6 bases). CDR3 length equals 18 residues. V lost 8 bases to trimming and J lost 2 bases, with 22 bases between them. CDR1 is MGHDK, CDR2 SYGVNS, per germline. The CDR3 coding sequence is TGTGCCAGCTGCAGGCGGGAAGGGCGGTCGGCTGGGGCCAACGTCCTGACTTTC. This gives the protein CASCRREGRSAGANVLTF.

The rearrangement links TRBV4-1 to TRBJ2-4; 16 bases align to TRBD2. J gave up 9 bases and V 5 bases, and 13 bases lay outside the gene matches. In germline, CDR1 is MGHRA, CDR2 YSYEKL. The CDR3 loop spans 18 amino acids. CDR3 amino acids: CASSATGTSGRARRIQYF. The CDR3 region has the DNA TGCGCCAGCAGCGCGACCGGGACTAGCGGGAGGGCCAGACGCATTCAGTACTTC.

The chain employs TRBV29-1 and TRBJ1-1; D may be TRBD1 (5 bases). The CDR3 has 14 residues. The germline gives CDR1 SQVTM, CDR2 ANQGSEA. Trimming cost V 7 bases and J 4 bases, with 19 bases left between them. The CDR3 protein is CSATNAGVFTEAFF. The CDR3 bases are TGCAGCGCCACTAATGCGGGGGTATTCACTGAAGCTTTCTTT.

The rearrangement joins TRBV21-1 to TRBJ1-2; TRBD1, the table's D call, lacks a check against the DNA. TRBV21-1 has pseudogene status. There are 12 residues in the CDR3. DNA for the CDR3: TGTGCCAGCAGCGGACAGAACTATGGCTACACCTTC. This gives the protein CASSGQNYGYTF.

V is TRBV25-1 and J is TRBJ1-2, with TRBD1 as a possible D gene (5 bases). The CDR3 sequence is 12 residues long. Germline-derived CDR1 and CDR2 are MGHDK and SYGVNS. The V gene lost 6 bases and the J gene lost 8 bases, with 13 bases spanning the gap. The CDR3 is CASRELGGGYTF. Written as DNA, the CDR3 is TGTGCCAGCAGAGAACTGGGGGGGGGCTACACCTTC.

The chain employs TRBV29-1 and TRBJ2-5; maybe TRBD2 (7 bases). The CDR3 consists of 14 residues. CDR1 is SQVTM, CDR2 ANQGSEA, per germline. CDR3 amino acids: CSFLGGAPGETQYF. For the CDR3, the DNA is TGCAGTTTCCTAGGGGGGGCGCCGGGAGAGACCCAGTACTTC.

The gene calls are TRBV15 and TRBJ1-5; no definite D call. Trimming took 1 base from V and 6 from J, leaving 13 bases between them. CDR1 LNHNV and CDR2 YYDKDF come from the germline V gene (reference sequence). There are 15 residues in the CDR3. For the CDR3, the DNA is TGTGCCACCAGCAGAGGGACGACTAGGATTCAGCCCCAGCATTTT. Translating gives CATSRGTTRIQPQHF.

This rearrangement joins TRBV10-2 to TRBJ2-7; D is possibly TRBD1 (6 bases). The germline V gene encodes CDR1 WSHSY and CDR2 SAAADI. There are 14 residues in the CDR3. V was shortened by 0 bases and J by 7 bases, with 13 bases between the two germline ends. CDR3 in DNA: TGCGCCAGCAGTGAGTCGTCGGGACACTCGGAGCAGTACTTC. Translation gives CASSESSGHSEQYF.

This rearrangement joins TRBV30 to TRBJ2-7, with D perhaps TRBD2 (6 bases). CDR3 length: 13 residues. The germline V and J ends were trimmed by 8 bases and 0 bases, with 14 bases remaining between them. Germline V CDR1 and CDR2: GTSNPN, SVGIG (reference sequence). The CDR3 loop reads CAHGGSSSYEQYF. The CDR3 bases are TGTGCCCACGGGGGATCAAGCTCCTACGAGCAGTACTTC.

This clone was seen just once. The chain has TRBV19 and TRBJ1-2; D is unclear. V was trimmed by 0 bases and J by 7 bases, leaving 9 bases between them. CDR3 length equals 13 residues. Germline values: CDR1 LNHDA, CDR2 SQIVND (reference sequence). The CDR3 sequence is CASSIEGRGGYTF. The CDR3 nucleotides are TGTGCCAGTAGTATAGAAGGGCGGGGTGGCTACACCTTC. The full variable domain, in which reference TRBV19 and TRBJ1-2 provide the parts outside the CDR3, is DGGITQSPKYLFRKEGQNVTLSCEQNLNHDAMYWYRQDPGQGLRLIYYSQIVNDFQKGDIAEGYSVSREKKESFPLTVTSAQKNPTAFYLCASSIEGRGGYTFGSGTRLTVV.